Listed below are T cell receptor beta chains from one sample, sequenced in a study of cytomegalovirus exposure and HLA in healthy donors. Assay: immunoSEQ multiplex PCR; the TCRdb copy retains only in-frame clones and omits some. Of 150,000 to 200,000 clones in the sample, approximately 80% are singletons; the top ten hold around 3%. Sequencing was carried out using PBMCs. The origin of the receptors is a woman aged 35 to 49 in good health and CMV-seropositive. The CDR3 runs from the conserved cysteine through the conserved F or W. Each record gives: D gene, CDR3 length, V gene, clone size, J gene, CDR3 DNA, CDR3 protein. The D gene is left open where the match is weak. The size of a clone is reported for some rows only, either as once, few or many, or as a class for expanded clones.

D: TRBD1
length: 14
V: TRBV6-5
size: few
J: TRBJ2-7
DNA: TGTGCCAGCAGTCCCAGGACAGGGGACTACGAGCAGTACTTC
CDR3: CASSPRTGDYEQYF

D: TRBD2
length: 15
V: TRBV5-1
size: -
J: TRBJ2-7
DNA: TGCGCCAGCAGCCCCCTAGCGGGAGGGCCTTACGAGCAGTACTTC
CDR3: CASSPLAGGPYEQYF

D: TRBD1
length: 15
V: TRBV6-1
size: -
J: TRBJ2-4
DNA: TGTGCCAGCAGTCCACAGGGGGTAACCAAAAACATTCAGTACTTC
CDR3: CASSPQGVTKNIQYF

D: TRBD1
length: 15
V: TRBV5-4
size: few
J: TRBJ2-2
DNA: TGTGCCAGCAGCTCGGACAGGGGAGGCACCGGGGAGCTGTTTTTT
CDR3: CASSSDRGGTGELFF

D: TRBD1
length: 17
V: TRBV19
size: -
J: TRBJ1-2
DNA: TGTGCCAGTAGAAAAGAGGGGACAGGGGCGTTAAACTATGGCTACACCTTC
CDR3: CASRKEGTGALNYGYTF

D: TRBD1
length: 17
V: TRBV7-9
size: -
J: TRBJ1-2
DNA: TGTGCCAGCAGCCCCGGGACAGGGGAGGCCTTTAACTATGGCTACACCTTC
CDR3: CASSPGTGEAFNYGYTF

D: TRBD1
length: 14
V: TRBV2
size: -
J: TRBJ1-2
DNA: TGTGCCAGCAGCGTCGGACAGGGGGCTGGTGGCTACACCTTC
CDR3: CASSVGQGAGGYTF

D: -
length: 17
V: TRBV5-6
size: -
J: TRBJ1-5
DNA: TGTGCCAGCAGCTTGAGAGTTTCTGAAGGGAGGACTCAGCCCCAGCATTTT
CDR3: CASSLRVSEGRTQPQHF

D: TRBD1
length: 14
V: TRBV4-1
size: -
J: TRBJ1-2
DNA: TGCGCCAGCAGCCATGGGACAGGACTTTATGGCTACACCTTC
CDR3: CASSHGTGLYGYTF

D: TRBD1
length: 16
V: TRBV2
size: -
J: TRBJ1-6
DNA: TGTGCCAGCAGCGCGGGACAGGAACGTTATAATTCACCCCTCCACTTT
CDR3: CASSAGQERYNSPLHF

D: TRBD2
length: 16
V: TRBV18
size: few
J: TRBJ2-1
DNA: TGTGCCAGCTCACCACCCGGACTAGCGGGGGGCAATGAGCAGTTCTTC
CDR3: CASSPPGLAGGNEQFF

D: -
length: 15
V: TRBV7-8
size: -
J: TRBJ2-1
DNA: TGTGCCAGCAGCTTACACGACAGGTCCTACAATGAGCAGTTCTTC
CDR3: CASSLHDRSYNEQFF

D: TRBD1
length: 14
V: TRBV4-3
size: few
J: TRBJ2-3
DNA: TGCGCCAGCAGCTACACAGGGGGCACAGATACGCAGTATTTT
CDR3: CASSYTGGTDTQYF

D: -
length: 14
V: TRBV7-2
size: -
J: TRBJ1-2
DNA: TGTGCCAGCAGCTTAGAGAGGGCAGGATATGGCTACACCTTC
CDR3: CASSLERAGYGYTF

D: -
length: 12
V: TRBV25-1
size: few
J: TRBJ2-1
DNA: TGTGCCAGCAGTGAATCGTTAGCGGAGCAGTTCTTC
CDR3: CASSESLAEQFF

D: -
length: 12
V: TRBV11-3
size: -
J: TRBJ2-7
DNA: TGTGCCAGCAGCCAGGACTGGGGTGAGCAGTACTTC
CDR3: CASSQDWGEQYF

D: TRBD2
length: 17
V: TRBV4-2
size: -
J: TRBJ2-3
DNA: TGTGCCAGCAGCCTGGAGAGGGGACGGGAGGGCACAGATACGCAGTATTTT
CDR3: CASSLERGREGTDTQYF

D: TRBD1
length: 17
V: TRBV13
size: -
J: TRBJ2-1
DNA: TGTGCCAGCAGCCCCAATCCAAGGACAGGGGTCTCGGGTGAGCAGTTCTTC
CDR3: CASSPNPRTGVSGEQFF

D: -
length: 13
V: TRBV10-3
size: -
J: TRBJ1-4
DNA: TGTGCCATCAGTGACCCCCCGGATGAAAAACTGTTTTTT
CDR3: CAISDPPDEKLFF

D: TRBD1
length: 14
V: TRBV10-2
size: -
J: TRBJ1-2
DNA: TGCGCCAGCAGTGAGGCTGGGACAGCCTATGGCTACACCTTC
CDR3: CASSEAGTAYGYTF

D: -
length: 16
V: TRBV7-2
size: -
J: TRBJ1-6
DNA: TGTGCCAGCAGCCCCCGGGGAAGCTCCTATAATTCACCCCTCCACTTT
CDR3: CASSPRGSSYNSPLHF

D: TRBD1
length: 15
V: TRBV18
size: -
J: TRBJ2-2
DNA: TGTGCCAGCTCCCATGGACAGGGATCGACCGGGGAGCTGTTTTTT
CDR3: CASSHGQGSTGELFF

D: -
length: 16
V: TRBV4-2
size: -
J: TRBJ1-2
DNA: TGTGCCAGCAGCCAAGAAGGAACAGCAGGGCACTATGGCTACACCTTC
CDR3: CASSQEGTAGHYGYTF

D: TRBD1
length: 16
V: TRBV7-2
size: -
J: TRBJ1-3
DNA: TGTGCCAGCAGCCCGAGGGGGCTTATCTCTGGAAACACCATATATTTT
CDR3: CASSPRGLISGNTIYF

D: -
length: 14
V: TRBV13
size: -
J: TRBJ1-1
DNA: TGTGCCAGCAGCCCCCGGTCAGGGCGGACTGAAGCTTTCTTT
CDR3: CASSPRSGRTEAFF

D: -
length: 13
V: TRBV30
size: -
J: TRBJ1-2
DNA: TGTGCCTGGAGTGTAGGAGGCGCGGGAGGCTACACCTTC
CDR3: CAWSVGGAGGYTF

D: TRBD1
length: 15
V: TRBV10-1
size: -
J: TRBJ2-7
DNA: TGCGCCAGCAGTGAGGGACAGGCCGGCTCCTACGAGCAGTACTTC
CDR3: CASSEGQAGSYEQYF

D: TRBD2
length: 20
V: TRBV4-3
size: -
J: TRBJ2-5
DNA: TGCGCCAGCAGTCTCGAAGGCGAGGTAGCGGGGGGGCCTGCGCCAGAGACCCAGTACTTC
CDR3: CASSLEGEVAGGPAPETQYF

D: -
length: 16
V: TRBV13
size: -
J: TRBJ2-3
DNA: TGTGCCAGCAGCTCTTCCGGGACATCTTACACAGATACGCAGTATTTT
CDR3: CASSSSGTSYTDTQYF

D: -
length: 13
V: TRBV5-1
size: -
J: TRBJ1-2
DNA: TGCGCCAGCAGCGCTCAGGGTAACTATGGCTACACCTTC
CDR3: CASSAQGNYGYTF